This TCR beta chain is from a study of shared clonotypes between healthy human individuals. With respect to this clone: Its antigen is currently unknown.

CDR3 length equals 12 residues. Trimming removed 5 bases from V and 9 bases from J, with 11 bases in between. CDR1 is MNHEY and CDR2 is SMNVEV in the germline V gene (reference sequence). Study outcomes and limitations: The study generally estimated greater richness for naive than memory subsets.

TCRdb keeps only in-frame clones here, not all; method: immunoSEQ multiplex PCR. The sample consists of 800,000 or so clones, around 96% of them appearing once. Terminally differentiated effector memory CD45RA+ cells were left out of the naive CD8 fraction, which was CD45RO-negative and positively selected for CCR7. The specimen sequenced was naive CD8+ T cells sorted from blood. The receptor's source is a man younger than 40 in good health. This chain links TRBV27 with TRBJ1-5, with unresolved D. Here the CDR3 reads CASSKPSGPQHF. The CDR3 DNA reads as TGTGCCAGCAGTAAGCCTTCGGGGCCCCAGCATTTT.